What follows are 30 T cell receptor beta chains derived from one specimen sequenced in a study of graft-versus-host responses after intestinal transplantation. Processing of graft tissue released intraepithelial and lamina propria lymphocytes. Data came from immunoSEQ multiplex PCR; TCRdb stores just in-frame clones and leaves some out. The sample shows over 800 clones, approximately 84% of them seen only once. The source material was ileum tissue, sampled less than 110 days after intestinal transplant. These TCRs come from a human patient who received an intestinal transplant, so some T cells may come from the graft donor.

The CDR3 DNA is TGTGCCAGCTCTGAGCCCAGTCAGCCCCAGCATTTT. The encoded protein is CASSEPSQPQHF. The J gene is TRBJ1-5, the V gene TRBV18; D not resolved. CDR1 is KGHSH and CDR2 is LQKENI in the germline V gene. The CDR3 contains 12 residues. Trimming shortened V by 6 bases and J by 6 bases, and 9 bases separated the two germline ends. The entire variable domain, with the rest obtained from reference TRBV18 and TRBJ1-5, is as follows: NAGVMQNPRHLVRRRGQEARLRCSPMKGHSHVYWYRQLPEEGLKFMVYLQKENIIDESGMPKERFSAEFPKEGPSILRIQQVVRGDSAAYFCASSEPSQPQHFGDGTRLSIL.

V gene TRBV27 combines with J gene TRBJ2-1; no clear D gene. The germline V gene has CDR1 MNHEY and CDR2 SMNVEV (reference sequence). Deletions cut 4 bases from V and 6 bases from J, with 13 bases between. The CDR3 is made up of 14 amino acids. CDR3 protein: CASSSLGIVNEQFF. In DNA form, the CDR3 reads TGTGCCAGCAGTTCCTTGGGGATCGTCAATGAGCAGTTCTTC.

This chain uses TRBV30 with TRBJ2-2; 7 bases agree with TRBD1. J lost 1 base, V lost 2 bases, and 7 bases had no gene match. Germline values: CDR1 GTSNPN, CDR2 SVGIG (reference sequence). The CDR3 totals 16 residues. CDR3 coding DNA: TGTGCCTGGAGTCCAACAGGGGTCCTGAACACCGGGGAGCTGTTTTTT. Amino acids: CAWSPTGVLNTGELFF.

The chain uses TRBV5-1 and TRBJ1-1, with TRBD1 matching over 8 bases. Germline CDR1 and CDR2: SGHRS and YFSETQ. Germline trimming cut 4 bases from V and 0 bases from J; bases unmatched to any gene: 5. The CDR3 is made up of 15 amino acids. The CDR3 DNA reads TGCGCCAGCAGCAAGCGGGACAGGCTGAACACTGAAGCTTTCTTT. Protein sequence: CASSKRDRLNTEAFF.

The J gene is TRBJ2-1, the V gene TRBV6-5; D call uncertain. Germline lookup yields CDR1 MNHEY and CDR2 SVGAGI. This CDR3 region has 13 residues. Trimming stripped 2 bases from V and 6 bases from J, with 8 bases between. For the CDR3, the DNA is TGTGCCAGCAGTTACGGGCAGCTCAATGAGCAGTTCTTC. As protein: CASSYGQLNEQFF.

This chain links TRBV4-1 with TRBJ2-7; 8 bases map to TRBD2. The CDR3 contains 15 residues. J lost 3 bases, V lost 1 base, and 5 bases had no gene match. The germline V gene has CDR1 MGHRA and CDR2 YSYEKL. The CDR3 DNA follows: TGCGCCAGCAGCCAAGGTTACGGGAGGGACTACGAGCAGTACTTC. Residues: CASSQGYGRDYEQYF.

The chain has TRBV7-2 and TRBJ2-1; TRBD1 agrees at 10 bases. CDR3 length: 15 residues. V was pared by 2 bases and J by 3 bases, with 1 base of the junction left unmatched. Germline CDR1 is SGHTA and CDR2 is FQGNSA. The CDR3 DNA follows: TGTGCCAGCAGCTTATGGACAGGGGGCTACAATGAGCAGTTCTTC. Translating gives CASSLWTGGYNEQFF.

The gene calls are TRBV28 and TRBJ1-1; D gene uncertain. This CDR3 has 14 residues. Germline-derived CDR1 and CDR2 are MDHEN and SYDVKM. Trimming removed 5 bases at V and 3 bases at J, with 13 bases between. CDR3 sequence reads: CASSPGVGYTEAFF. The CDR3 region has the DNA TGTGCCAGCAGTCCCGGTGTGGGGTACACTGAAGCTTTCTTT.

V gene TRBV23-1 combines with J gene TRBJ2-7; TRBD2 is a possible D gene (7 bases). TRBV23-1 is designated an ORF whose function remains uncertain. Trimming removed 2 bases at V and 4 bases at J, with 12 bases between. This CDR3 has 14 amino acids. The CDR3 spells CASSQKGGPYEQYF. The DNA of the CDR3 is TGCGCCAGCAGTCAAAAGGGGGGGCCGTACGAGCAGTACTTC.

CDR3 in amino acids: CASSLGPGQETQYF. CDR3 sequence (DNA): TGTGCCAGCAGCTTAGGCCCGGGGCAAGAGACCCAGTACTTC. This chain links TRBV7-2 with TRBJ2-5; maybe TRBD2 (5 bases). With 1 base removed from V and 2 bases from J, the gap between germline ends came to 8 bases. This CDR3 spans 14 amino acids. Germline CDR1 SGHTA, CDR2 FQGNSA.

The CDR3 protein is CASRTNRDDTEAFF. The DNA for the CDR3 is TGTGCCAGCAGGACCAACAGGGATGACACTGAAGCTTTCTTT. The chain couples TRBV27 to TRBJ1-1, with D perhaps matching TRBD1 (6 bases). Trimming shortened V by 6 bases and J by 3 bases, and 14 bases separated the two germline ends. The CDR3 contains 14 residues. Germline assignment: CDR1 MNHEY and CDR2 SMNVEV (reference sequence).

As for this clone: Other DNA variants within this sample encode the same CDR3. The gene calls are TRBV7-3 and TRBJ2-7; 9 bases map to TRBD2. Germline V gene lookup returns CDR1 SGHTA and CDR2 FQGTGA. This CDR3 region has 14 residues. V was pared by 0 bases and J by 3 bases, with 0 bases of the junction left unmatched. The CDR3 region has the DNA TGTGCCAGCAGCTTAACTAGCGGGAGCTACGAGCAGTACTTC. Its protein product is CASSLTSGSYEQYF.

This clone counts as large (0.1 to 1%). The rearrangement uses TRBV7-6 and TRBJ2-5; D not certain. Germline V gene sequence: CDR1 SGHVS, CDR2 FNYEAQ. This CDR3 spans 13 amino acids. Trimming took 1 base from V and 2 from J, leaving 5 bases between them. Here the CDR3 reads CASSLGRQETQYF. The CDR3 nucleotides are TGTGCCAGCAGCTTAGGCAGACAAGAGACCCAGTACTTC.

J is TRBJ2-7 and V is TRBV5-1, with TRBD1 matching 9 bases. There are 16 residues in the CDR3. Germline lookup yields CDR1 SGHRS and CDR2 YFSETQ. J gave up 6 bases and V 2 bases, and 12 bases lay outside the gene matches. For the CDR3, the DNA is TGCGCCAGCAGCTTTGGGGCCCGGGACAGGGCGTCCGAGCAGTACTTC. Protein product: CASSFGARDRASEQYF.

The chain combines TRBV9 with TRBJ1-1; D not certain. The CDR3 has 13 residues. Per the germline V gene, CDR1 is SGDLS and CDR2 is YYNGEE. V gave up 0 bases and J gave up 3 bases, with 6 bases separating them. CDR3 region: CASSVGSHTEAFF. In nucleotides, the CDR3 is TGTGCCAGCAGCGTAGGAAGCCACACTGAAGCTTTCTTT.

The chain joins TRBV6-1 to TRBJ2-1; TRBD2 agrees at 8 bases. The germline V gene has CDR1 MNHNS and CDR2 SASEGT. With V trimmed by 2 bases and J by 0 bases, 0 bases remained unmatched. This CDR3 spans 15 amino acids. The CDR3 DNA reads TGTGCCAGCAGTGAACTAGCGGGCTCCTACAATGAGCAGTTCTTC. Its translation is CASSELAGSYNEQFF.

This chain uses TRBV9 with TRBJ2-2; a weak D match, TRBD1 (6 bases). Deletions cut 4 bases from V and 6 bases from J, with 19 bases between. Germline V CDR1 and CDR2: SGDLS, YYNGEE. This CDR3 region has 16 residues. The CDR3 is CASSLRGTPQSGELFF. The CDR3 DNA sequence: TGTGCCAGCAGCTTGCGAGGGACACCCCAGTCCGGGGAGCTGTTTTTT.

The chain employs TRBV6-6 and TRBJ2-7; 8 nucleotides align to TRBD2. V lost 10 bases to trimming and J lost 1 base; unmatched junction nucleotides: 9. CDR3 size: 14 residues. Germline V gene sequence: CDR1 MNHNY, CDR2 SVGAGI (reference sequence). The CDR3 DNA reads as TGTGCCACCAGGTCCGGGGGGGTGTCCTACGAGCAGTACTTC. Translation: CATRSGGVSYEQYF.

The rearrangement joins TRBV6-1 to TRBJ2-5; TRBD1 might be the D (5 bases). Germline lookup yields CDR1 MNHNS and CDR2 SASEGT. This CDR3 contains 15 residues. V was trimmed by 4 bases and J by 0 bases, leaving 12 bases between them. The CDR3 DNA sequence: TGTGCCAGCAGTGGATCCCGACAGTACCAAGAGACCCAGTACTTC. It is translated as CASSGSRQYQETQYF.

V gene TRBV30 combines with J gene TRBJ1-1; TRBD1 might be the D (5 bases). Trimming removed 3 bases from V and 4 bases from J, with 12 bases in between. The CDR3 runs 13 residues. Germline assignment: CDR1 GTSNPN and CDR2 SVGIG (reference sequence). CDR3 protein: CAWRAGYGTEAFF. The DNA for the CDR3 is TGTGCCTGGAGAGCAGGGTATGGCACTGAAGCTTTCTTT.

The chain combines TRBV7-2 with TRBJ1-4, with D possibly matching TRBD1 (6 bases). The CDR3 extends over 13 amino acids. Germline-derived CDR1 and CDR2 are SGHTA and FQGNSA. V was shortened by 2 bases and J by 7 bases, with 8 bases between the two germline ends. The CDR3 DNA follows: TGTGCCAGCAGCTTACGGGGGGCTGAAAAACTGTTTTTT. This encodes CASSLRGAEKLFF.

The rearrangement links TRBV18 to TRBJ1-4, with D possibly TRBD1 on 6 matching bases. The CDR3 loop spans 16 amino acids. Germline V gene data show CDR1 as KGHSH and CDR2 as LQKENI. Trimming shortened V by 2 bases and J by 0 bases, and 10 bases separated the two germline ends. The DNA of the CDR3 is TGTGCCAGCTCACCAATTGGGGGGCCAACTAATGAAAAACTGTTTTTT. The encoded protein is CASSPIGGPTNEKLFF.

The rearrangement joins TRBV9 to TRBJ2-3; D is tentatively TRBD1 or TRBD2 (5 bases each). Per germline, CDR1 SGDLS and CDR2 YYNGEE. Trimming removed 3 bases from V and 5 bases from J, with 16 bases in between. The CDR3 is 15 amino acids. CDR3 sequence: CASSAPLGGGDTQYF. The CDR3 nucleotides read TGTGCCAGCAGCGCACCTCTCGGTGGGGGAGATACGCAGTATTTT. Full variable domain (outside the CDR3, taken from reference TRBV9 and TRBJ2-3): DSGVTQTPKHLITATGQRVTLRCSPRSGDLSVYWYQQSLDQGLQFLIQYYNGEERAKGNILERFSAQQFPDLHSELNLSSLELGDSALYFCASSAPLGGGDTQYFGPGTRLTVL.

CDR3 sequence (DNA): TGTGCCAGCTCACACCCGGGAAGACCCTACGAGCAGTACTTC. Translated, it gives CASSHPGRPYEQYF. The chain carries TRBV18 and TRBJ2-7; D possibly corresponds to TRBD2 (5 bases). Between the trimmed V and J ends, which lost 4 bases and 2 bases, there was a span of 12 bases. Germline V gene data show CDR1 as KGHSH and CDR2 as LQKENI. CDR3 length: 14 residues.

The J gene is TRBJ2-1, the V gene TRBV20-1; the D is unclear. The V and J ends lost 3 bases and 7 bases respectively, with 4 bases between them. This CDR3 has 10 residues. The germline CDR1 and CDR2 sequences are DFQATT and SNEGSKA (reference sequence). The CDR3 here is CSASFNEQFF. CDR3 coding DNA: TGCAGTGCTAGTTTTAATGAGCAGTTCTTC.

This clone qualifies as hyperexpanded. The rearrangement joins TRBV4-3 to TRBJ2-7, with 7 bases identical to TRBD1. The CDR3 is made up of 13 amino acids. The trim removed 2 bases at V and 6 bases at J, leaving 4 bases unmatched. The V gene's germline CDR1 is LGHNA and CDR2 YSLEER. The DNA for the CDR3 is TGCGCCAGCAGCCAAAGGACAGGACGCGAGCAGTACTTC. Its translation: CASSQRTGREQYF.

This chain uses TRBV7-9 with TRBJ1-4, with a tentative D call TRBD1 (6 bases). CDR3 length: 15 amino acids. The germline V gene encodes CDR1 SEHNR and CDR2 FQNEAQ (reference sequence). Trimming took 6 bases from V and 0 from J, leaving 11 bases between them. The CDR3 nucleotides read TGTGCCAGCAGTGCTGCAGGGGCAACTAATGAAAAACTGTTTTTT. This encodes CASSAAGATNEKLFF.

The chain combines TRBV7-7 with TRBJ2-1; tentatively, D is TRBD2 (6 bases). CDR1 and CDR2 (germline): SSHAT, FNYEAQ (reference sequence). The CDR3 is 16 residues long. V gave up 1 base and J gave up 6 bases, with 16 bases separating them. The CDR3 DNA reads TGTGCCAGCAGCTTAGGGGTGCGGGCGGGGCCCAATGAGCAGTTCTTC. The encoded protein is CASSLGVRAGPNEQFF.

The CDR3 bases are TGTGCCATCAGTGACCCGGGACTGATCTACGAGCAGTACTTC. Translating gives CAISDPGLIYEQYF. The chain links TRBV10-3 to TRBJ2-5, with a weak D call TRBD2 (6 bases). The J call may be faulty, since TRBJ2-7 better matches the DNA end. The CDR3 extends over 14 amino acids. CDR1 is ENHRY, CDR2 SYGVKD, per germline.

J is TRBJ2-5 and V is TRBV18, with 8 bases that match TRBD2. CDR3 length equals 15 residues. V dropped 3 bases and J dropped 5; count of bases not matched to a gene: 8. The V gene's germline CDR1 is KGHSH and CDR2 LQKENI. CDR3 DNA: TGTGCCAGCTCACCTCCACCGGGGGGGATGGAGACCCAGTACTTC. Amino acids: CASSPPPGGMETQYF. The complete variable domain, with remaining parts taken from reference TRBV18 and TRBJ2-5, reads NAGVMQNPRHLVRRRGQEARLRCSPMKGHSHVYWYRQLPEEGLKFMVYLQKENIIDESGMPKERFSAEFPKEGPSILRIQQVVRGDSAAYFCASSPPPGGMETQYFGPGTRLLVL.